This T cell receptor beta chain appears in the sequencing data of a study of cytomegalovirus exposure and HLA in healthy donors. This clone has just one count. Its antigen is not known. The CDR3 has 16 residues. V was pared by 4 bases and J by 0 bases, with 13 bases between. Germline assignment: CDR1 SNHLY and CDR2 FYNNEI. Study-wide points: There were approximately 150 TCR beta chains listed as cytomegalovirus-associated.

Sequencing used immunoSEQ multiplex PCR; TCRdb keeps in-frame clones, though not all of them. Of roughly 130,000 clones listed, 86% are singletons. The material sequenced was PBMCs. The sequence derives from a man aged 18 to 29 in good health and CMV-seronegative. The rearrangement uses TRBV2 and TRBJ1-5; tentative D call: TRBD1 (5 bases). In DNA, the CDR3 is TGTGCCAGCAGTGTTCAAGGACATTATAGCAATCAGCCCCAGCATTTT. It codes for CASSVQGHYSNQPQHF.